The 26 T cell receptor beta chains below all came from one sample that was sequenced in a study of blood T cell repertoires in COVID-19 (TCRdb year 2020). Library creation used the immunoSEQ multiplex PCR assay. TCRdb provides this immuneACCESS table in a form limited to in-frame rearrangements. Some clones are lacking; in checked studies, under half of them reflect an unresolved V gene, and why the rest are absent is not known. The sample table shows around 120,000 clones, and 85% to 90% are seen once. The top ten constitute 25% to 35% of the sample. The sequenced sample consisted of peripheral blood. These receptors originate from a woman in her 70s with acute or convalescent COVID-19.

The rearrangement uses TRBV10-3 and TRBJ1-5; D is ambiguous. Trimming shortened V by 0 bases and J by 3 bases, and 9 bases separated the two germline ends. CDR3 length: 15 amino acids. In germline, CDR1 is ENHRY, CDR2 SYGVKD. CDR3 amino acids: CAISESLQFNQPQHF. Here the CDR3 DNA reads TGTGCCATCAGTGAGTCGCTACAGTTCAATCAGCCCCAGCATTTT.

This chain connects TRBV9 to TRBJ2-7, with 9 bases fitting TRBD1. The CDR3 has 14 amino acids. The V gene's germline CDR1 is SGDLS and CDR2 YYNGEE. With 4 bases clipped from V and 7 bases from J, the junction kept 9 bases outside the gene matches. The chain's CDR3 is CASSPRTGAGEQYF. DNA for the CDR3: TGTGCCAGCAGCCCCCGGACAGGGGCGGGGGAGCAGTACTTC.

The rearrangement joins TRBV6-5 to TRBJ1-2, with D possibly matching TRBD1 (5 bases). V lost 7 bases to trimming and J lost 8 bases, with 17 bases between them. The germline V gene encodes CDR1 MNHEY and CDR2 SVGAGI. The CDR3 is 13 amino acids. CDR3 sequence reads: CASTEPGISGYTF. The CDR3 nucleotides read TGTGCCAGCACCGAACCAGGGATTAGCGGCTACACCTTC.

The V call is TRBV10-3, the J call TRBJ1-3, with D uncertain. Trimming pared 3 bases from V and 3 bases from J, leaving 9 bases between. Germline V CDR1 and CDR2: ENHRY, SYGVKD. CDR3 length: 14 residues. CDR3 nucleotide sequence: TGTGCCATCAGTGATTTGGCAGGTGGAAACACCATATATTTT. It yields the protein CAISDLAGGNTIYF.

The V and J genes are TRBV5-1 and TRBJ2-5; a weak D match, TRBD2 (7 bases). V lost 5 bases and J 1 base, leaving 15 bases between the germline ends. The CDR3 extends over 15 amino acids. Germline assignment: CDR1 SGHRS and CDR2 YFSETQ. The CDR3 nucleotides are TGCGCCAGCAGACTTGGAGGGGGGGCCCAAGAGACCCAGTACTTC. Protein product: CASRLGGGAQETQYF.

The chain recombines TRBV20-1 with TRBJ2-7, with D unclear. Trimming shortened V by 3 bases and J by 7 bases, and 10 bases separated the two germline ends. The CDR3 extends over 11 amino acids. Germline lookup yields CDR1 DFQATT and CDR2 SNEGSKA (reference sequence). The CDR3 region has the DNA TGCAGTGCTAGGTTTAAGAGGGAGCAGTACTTC. This gives the protein CSARFKREQYF.

V usage is TRBV5-1 and J usage is TRBJ1-3; D gene uncertain. This CDR3 is built from 15 residues. V was trimmed by 7 bases and J by 0 bases, leaving 14 bases between them. Looked up from germline, CDR1 is SGHRS and CDR2 is YFSETQ. The CDR3 DNA reads TGCGCCAGCCGCCCCCTCGGGAGCTCTGGAAACACCATATATTTT. Protein: CASRPLGSSGNTIYF.

The chain couples TRBV10-3 to TRBJ1-5; 8 bases agree with TRBD1. Losses at the gene ends were 5 bases for V and 1 base for J; bases not matched to a gene: 4. This CDR3 contains 15 residues. CDR1 is ENHRY and CDR2 is SYGVKD in the germline V gene. As DNA, the CDR3 is TGTGCCATCAGTAGCAGGGGGCTGAGCAATCAGCCCCAGCATTTT. Translation: CAISSRGLSNQPQHF.

CDR3 loop: CAISEGGDTSPLHF. Written as DNA, the CDR3 is TGTGCCATCAGTGAAGGCGGGGATACTTCACCCCTCCACTTT. This chain links TRBV10-3 with TRBJ1-6; D is uncertain. Per germline, CDR1 ENHRY and CDR2 SYGVKD. Trimming took 3 bases from V and 9 from J, leaving 12 bases between them. The CDR3 has 14 residues.

The chain employs TRBV2 and TRBJ1-1; D gene uncertain. The CDR3 length is 14 residues. V was cut by 6 bases and J by 3 bases, with 14 bases left in between. Germline CDR1 and CDR2: SNHLY and FYNNEI. CDR3 residues: CASRAAVGHTEAFF. CDR3 nucleotide sequence: TGTGCCAGCAGAGCCGCCGTGGGCCACACTGAAGCTTTCTTT. The full variable domain, rest sourced from reference TRBV2 and TRBJ1-1, is EPEVTQTPSHQVTQMGQEVILRCVPISNHLYFYWYRQILGQKVEFLVSFYNNEISEKSEIFDDQFSVERPDGSNFTLKIRSTKLEDSAMYFCASRAAVGHTEAFFGQGTRLTVV.

The rearrangement links TRBV4-1 to TRBJ2-7, with 7 bases lining up with TRBD1. Trimming at V came to 3 bases and at J to 4 bases, leaving 9 bases not matched to a gene. Per germline, CDR1 MGHRA and CDR2 YSYEKL. This CDR3 region has 15 residues. CDR3 residues: CASSHPGTVEYEQYF. CDR3 nucleotide sequence: TGCGCCAGCAGCCATCCAGGGACAGTCGAATACGAGCAGTACTTC.

This clone was recorded only once. The genes are TRBV7-2 and TRBJ1-6; 9 nucleotides match TRBD1. J gave up 8 bases and V 3 bases, and 8 bases lay outside the gene matches. The CDR3 has 16 amino acids. CDR1 and CDR2 (germline): SGHTA, FQGNSA. CDR3 loop: CASSFRDRALDSPLHF. In DNA form, the CDR3 reads TGTGCCAGCAGCTTCCGGGACAGGGCCCTTGATTCACCCCTCCACTTT.

This clone showed up just a few times. This rearrangement joins TRBV2 to TRBJ1-2, with TRBD1 identical over 7 bases. The germline V gene encodes CDR1 SNHLY and CDR2 FYNNEI. The CDR3 spans 15 residues. Germline trimming cut 4 bases from V and 5 bases from J; bases unmatched to any gene: 10. The CDR3 nucleotides are TGTGCCAGCAGTGCTAACAGGGGAACGGGGTATGGCTACACCTTC. Protein sequence: CASSANRGTGYGYTF.

The chain combines TRBV30 with TRBJ2-2; 8 bases match TRBD2. Germline V CDR1 and CDR2: GTSNPN, SVGIG (reference sequence). The CDR3 covers 13 residues. J lost 5 bases, V lost 4 bases, and 3 bases had no gene match. In DNA, the CDR3 is TGTGCCTGGACCCCTAGCGGGACCGGGGAGCTGTTTTTT. Its translation: CAWTPSGTGELFF.

This rearrangement joins TRBV10-1 to TRBJ1-2; tentative D call: TRBD1 (6 bases). The germline V gene has CDR1 WNHNN and CDR2 SYGVQD (reference sequence). The length of the CDR3 is 11 residues. Trimming left V 11 bases short and J 7 bases short, with 14 bases between. The CDR3 nucleotides are TGCGCCCCCGGGGGGGCGGGTGGCTACACCTTC. As protein: CAPGGAGGYTF.

CDR3 in amino acids: CASTTDRSSYNEQFF. CDR3 bases: TGTGCCAGTACCACGGACAGGAGCTCCTACAATGAGCAGTTCTTC. J is TRBJ2-1 and V is TRBV19; 7 nucleotides align to TRBD1. Per germline, CDR1 LNHDA and CDR2 SQIVND (reference sequence). V was pared by 7 bases and J by 0 bases, with 6 bases of the junction left unmatched. This CDR3 comprises 15 residues.

This rearrangement joins TRBV4-1 to TRBJ1-5, with a tentative D call TRBD1 (5 bases). The CDR3 is 13 amino acids. Germline CDR1 MGHRA, CDR2 YSYEKL. V was shortened by 0 bases and J by 5 bases, with 5 bases between the two germline ends. CDR3 residues: CASSQDRDQPQHF. The CDR3 DNA is TGCGCCAGCAGCCAAGACAGGGATCAGCCCCAGCATTTT.

This chain's CDR3 is CASRSGTRNAETQYF. The CDR3 DNA follows: TGTGCCAGTCGGAGTGGGACTAGGAACGCGGAGACCCAGTACTTC. This rearrangement joins TRBV19 to TRBJ2-5; 8 bases match TRBD2. Germline CDR1 LNHDA, CDR2 SQIVND (reference sequence). The CDR3 contains 15 residues. The ends lost 8 bases at V and 5 bases at J; junction bases unmatched: 13.

This chain connects TRBV5-1 to TRBJ2-6; D possibly corresponds to TRBD2 (5 bases). V shed 4 bases and J shed 2 bases, with 10 bases lying between them. The length of the CDR3 is 15 residues. The germline V gene encodes CDR1 SGHRS and CDR2 YFSETQ. CDR3 nucleotide sequence: TGCGCCAGCAGCCCCAACGGGGCTGGGGCCAACGTCCTGACTTTC. Translating it yields CASSPNGAGANVLTF.

V and J are TRBV3-1 (or the pseudogene TRBV3-2) and TRBJ2-1, with a weak D call TRBD1 (5 bases). Germline V lookup: CDR1 LGHDT, CDR2 YNNKEL (reference sequence). Trimming cost V 0 bases and J 10 bases, with 13 bases left between them. The CDR3 sequence is 14 residues long. CDR3 loop: CASSQDLGQYEQFF. The CDR3 DNA reads as TGTGCCAGCAGCCAAGATCTGGGGCAGTACGAGCAGTTCTTC.

This clone turned up a few times. The chain is built from TRBV10-3 and TRBJ1-3, with D perhaps TRBD1 (6 bases). Germline lookup yields CDR1 ENHRY and CDR2 SYGVKD. Trimming stripped 9 bases from V and 0 bases from J, with 12 bases between. This CDR3 contains 14 residues. CDR3 loop: CAIDTGSSGNTIYF. CDR3 coding DNA: TGTGCCATTGACACAGGGAGCTCTGGAAACACCATATATTTT.

This rearrangement joins TRBV5-1 to TRBJ2-3; 10 nucleotides align to TRBD1. In germline, CDR1 is SGHRS, CDR2 YFSETQ. The V gene end was trimmed by 4 bases and the J gene end by 4 bases; junction bases not matched to a gene: 3. The CDR3 contains 14 residues. The CDR3 here is CASSPGQGSDTQYF. CDR3 DNA sequence: TGCGCCAGCAGCCCGGGACAGGGGTCAGATACGCAGTATTTT.

The rearrangement links TRBV28 to TRBJ1-6, with TRBD1 matching 9 bases. CDR1 and CDR2 from the germline V gene are MDHEN and SYDVKM. The CDR3 has 18 residues. Losses at the gene ends were 6 bases for V and 1 base for J; bases not matched to a gene: 10. The CDR3 region has the DNA TGTGCCAGCAGATCCGGGACAGGGATTGGATCCTATAATTCACCCCTCCACTTT. It is translated as CASRSGTGIGSYNSPLHF.

The chain employs TRBV15 and TRBJ1-5; D gene uncertain. Trimming cost V 0 bases and J 4 bases, with 10 bases left between them. Germline V CDR1 and CDR2: LNHNV, YYDKDF (reference sequence). The CDR3 consists of 15 residues. The CDR3 spells CATSREGQSNQPQHF. The DNA of the CDR3 is TGTGCCACCAGCAGAGAGGGCCAGTCTAATCAGCCCCAGCATTTT.

The chain links TRBV27 to TRBJ1-4; TRBD1 is a possible D gene (6 bases). The V and J ends lost 5 bases and 7 bases respectively, with 14 bases between them. The CDR3 consists of 14 residues. The germline gives CDR1 MNHEY, CDR2 SMNVEV (reference sequence). The CDR3 sequence is CASSQTGMVEKLFF. The CDR3 nucleotides read TGTGCCAGCAGTCAGACAGGAATGGTTGAAAAACTGTTTTTT.

This clone appeared once. CDR3 in DNA: TGCGCCAGCAGCCAGATAGGCGGGGGGGGCACAGATACGCAGTATTTT. Translation: CASSQIGGGGTDTQYF. The chain carries TRBV4-1 and TRBJ2-3, with TRBD2 matching over 9 bases. CDR1 MGHRA and CDR2 YSYEKL come from the germline V gene. The CDR3 is 16 amino acids. V shed 3 bases and J 1 base; nucleotides not matched to a gene: 5.